This T cell receptor beta chain was recorded in a study of blood T cell repertoires in COVID-19. Sequencing used immunoSEQ multiplex PCR; TCRdb keeps in-frame clones, though not all of them. The table has 100,000 to 150,000 clones, around 84% seen once. This clone was observed many times. The sample consisted of PBMCs or T cells enriched from blood (not recorded which). The TCR comes from a man in his forties with acute COVID-19.

The CDR3 sequence: CSAFSPGAYGYTF. The CDR3 bases are TGCAGCGCCTTCAGTCCGGGAGCCTATGGCTACACCTTC. J is TRBJ1-2 and V is TRBV29-1, with D unresolved. Trimming stripped 7 bases from V and 4 bases from J, with 16 bases between. Germline CDR1 is SQVTM and CDR2 is ANQGSEA. There are 13 residues in the CDR3.